This T cell receptor beta chain was sequenced for a study of post-analysis software for immune sequencing data (dated by TCRdb to about 2015). About the investigation overall: Recorded disease courses included relapsing-remitting, secondary progressive and progressive-relapsing multiple sclerosis, with some patients lacking subtype annotation. Patient repertoires were compared against roughly 10 previously published healthy control repertoires from donors aged roughly 6 to 28 years. A subset of samples was prepared in parallel using single-end sample barcoding, then pooled and co-amplified after Illumina adapter ligation.

What the work shows at the level of the full study, not this receptor alone: Direct clustering with F measure showed strong co-clustering of samples prepared in the same batch, prompting a batch-effect correction. The multiple sclerosis patient group was slightly younger than the control group. Patients showed significantly higher frequencies than controls for about five TRBV segments, among them TRBV5-6, TRBV5-1 and TRBV20-1. Multiple sclerosis patients had significantly lower normalized Chao1 diversity than controls, a result that suggests substantial peripheral T-cell clonal expansion.

To demonstrate the VDJtools post-analysis software, TCR beta repertoires were profiled from the peripheral blood of more than ten young patients with multiple sclerosis. The multiple sclerosis patients were children and adolescents ranging in age from about 6 to 16 years. Including the terminal cysteine and phenylalanine, the CDR3 comprises 13 residues. The CDR3 DNA has 39 bases and is translated from base 1. CDR1 and CDR2 are drawn from the germline V gene: MDHEN, SYDVKM. V and J lose 8 bases and 4 bases, and a span of 14 bases separates them. Libraries came from PCR. Reads for this sample came from an Illumina HiSeq 2500. Unique molecular identifiers were incorporated into TCR beta cDNA libraries to reduce PCR and sequencing biases. Every 1 to 10 million input T cells yielded approximately 500,000 cDNA molecules, meaning each molecule approximated one T cell. The patient libraries were prepared and sequenced using the same protocol as the earlier healthy control dataset. Within a given batch, samples were prepared together, multiplexed and sequenced on the same HiSeq lane. In the authors' own workflow: Raw barcoded reads were processed with MIGEC, and single-read molecular identifier groups were discarded before consensus assembly and CDR3 extraction. Clonotype tables were post-analysed with VDJtools, and diversity was normalized by down-sampling all datasets to the smallest sample size. To correct batch-related cross-sample contamination, repertoire overlap clustering matched CDR3 amino acid sequences but not nucleotide sequences. The public reads were reprocessed in TCRdb via fastp at Q25 and MiXCR, keeping in-frame beta chains. Each CDR3 protein appears once, grouped with its most common genes and DNA. The V and J calls come from TCRdb's annotation, not from the publication. This sample is represented by some 690,000 distinct CDR3 sequences; about 32% of them were singletons. Of the sample, more than 0.45% is held by the ten largest clones.

As regards this clonotype: Its antigen is currently not known. No much larger clone is present one base from it, and per-base qualities are unavailable.

The sequence came from a girl aged 10 to 17 with multiple sclerosis. Input material: blood. Rearrangement joined TRBV28 to TRBJ1-2, with the D gene not confidently named. The CDR3 loop reads CASRPPGSYGYTF. The DNA reads as follows: TGTGCCAGCCGACCCCCAGGTTCCTATGGCTACACCTTC.